This T cell receptor beta chain is from a study of shared clonotypes between healthy human individuals. Study observations and caveats: With a few donors compared, roughly 5% of naive CD4 clonotypes were shared. Sampling covered nothing but blood. Tissue TCR repertoires likely differ from those found in blood. Rarefaction gave evidence that sorted-subset sequencing remained incomplete despite large depth. Measured sharing among donors was expected to vary with sequencing depth.

Details on this clone: Its antigen is still unknown. Within the sample, other DNA sequences also encode this same CDR3.

Sequenced by immunoSEQ multiplex PCR; TCRdb stores in-frame clones only, minus some. The data show approximately 2.5 million clones, approximately 93% seen once. The CDR3 has 16 residues. Per the germline V gene, CDR1 is SGHTA and CDR2 is FQGTGA. V lost 2 bases and J lost 4; bases outside the gene matches: 5. The specimen was naive CD4+ T cells from PBMCs. The subset here: CD45RA+ positively selected. The chain joins TRBV7-3 to TRBJ2-1; 10 bases map to TRBD2. This clonotype originated in a man in his late teens or twenties in good health. Some clones in this sample may be carry-over from other donors' samples. The CDR3 sequence: CASSLLGLADYNEQFF. CDR3 coding DNA: TGTGCCAGCAGCTTACTCGGACTAGCGGATTACAATGAGCAGTTCTTC.